The present TCR beta chain was sequenced within a study of blood T cells in healthy people across ages. A second PCR of 7 to 11 cycles used a sample-barcoded 5' primer and a J-beta primer mix. MiXCR, run by TCRdb on the 5' RACE reads, gives a single entry per CDR3 protein. The repertoire holds about 720,000 distinct CDR3 sequences, with around a fifth as singletons. The receptor comes from a man in his 70s in good health. Sequencing was performed on blood.

DNA for the CDR3: TGTGCCAGTCTCGCCGACCCGAATGGTAACATTCAGTACTTC. The encoded protein is CASLADPNGNIQYF. The chain uses TRBV27 and TRBJ2-4; D ambiguous. The V gene's germline CDR1 is MNHEY and CDR2 SMNVEV (reference sequence). The V end was cut by 9 bases, the J end by 7 bases, with 19 bases between. CDR3 size: 14 residues.